The TCR beta chain described here comes from a study of blood T cell repertoires in COVID-19. Study information: Sources were T cells, B-cell-depleted T cells, or PBMCs; the material itself was cDNA or gDNA.

The data were produced by immunoSEQ multiplex PCR, yet TCRdb's version contains in-frame clones alone and is incomplete. The data show approximately 200,000 clones, with approximately 85% seen just once and about 9.7% held by the top ten. The V segment lost 6 bases and the J segment 3 bases; nucleotides outside the gene matches: 10. This CDR3 has 16 residues. Germline V lookup: CDR1 MNHEY, CDR2 SMNVEV (reference sequence). Cohorts were determined from participant-reported clinical history. The study counted Cohort 3 donors as recovered given two negative PCRs, clearance, or symptom resolution. This clone has just a few counts.

Sequenced: PBMCs or T cells enriched from blood (not recorded which). The rearrangement uses TRBV27 and TRBJ2-1, with TRBD1 identical over 8 bases. This clonotype was obtained from a woman in her twenties or thirties who had recovered from COVID-19. The CDR3, as DNA: TGTGCCAGCAGGCCGCAGGGGGCAGACGGCTACAATGAGCAGTTCTTC. Translated, it gives CASRPQGADGYNEQFF.